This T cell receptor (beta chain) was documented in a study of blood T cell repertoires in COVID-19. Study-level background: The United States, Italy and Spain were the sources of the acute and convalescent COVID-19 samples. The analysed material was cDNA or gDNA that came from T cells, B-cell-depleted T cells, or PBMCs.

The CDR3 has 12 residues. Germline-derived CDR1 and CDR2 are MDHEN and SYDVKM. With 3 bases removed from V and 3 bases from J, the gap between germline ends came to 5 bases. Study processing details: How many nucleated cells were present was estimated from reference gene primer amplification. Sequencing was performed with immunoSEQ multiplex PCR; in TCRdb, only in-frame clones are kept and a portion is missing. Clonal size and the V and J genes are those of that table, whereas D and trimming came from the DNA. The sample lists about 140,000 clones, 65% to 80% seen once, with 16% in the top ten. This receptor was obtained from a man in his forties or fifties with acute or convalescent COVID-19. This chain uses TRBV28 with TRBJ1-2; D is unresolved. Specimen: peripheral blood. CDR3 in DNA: TGTGCCAGCAGTTTGTCATACTATGGCTACACCTTC. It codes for CASSLSYYGYTF.